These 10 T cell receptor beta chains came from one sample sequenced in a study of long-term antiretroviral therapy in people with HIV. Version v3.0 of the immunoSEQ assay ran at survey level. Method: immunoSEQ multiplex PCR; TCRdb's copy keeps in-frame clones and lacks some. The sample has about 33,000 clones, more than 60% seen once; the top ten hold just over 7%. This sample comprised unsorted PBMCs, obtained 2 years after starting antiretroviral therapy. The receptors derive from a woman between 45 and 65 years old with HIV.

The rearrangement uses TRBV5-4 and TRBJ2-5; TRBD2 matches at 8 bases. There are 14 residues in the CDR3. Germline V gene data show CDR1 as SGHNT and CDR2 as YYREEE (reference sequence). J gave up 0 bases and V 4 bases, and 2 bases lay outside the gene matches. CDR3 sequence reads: CASSLAGYQETQYF. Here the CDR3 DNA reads TGTGCCAGCAGCCTAGCGGGCTACCAAGAGACCCAGTACTTC.

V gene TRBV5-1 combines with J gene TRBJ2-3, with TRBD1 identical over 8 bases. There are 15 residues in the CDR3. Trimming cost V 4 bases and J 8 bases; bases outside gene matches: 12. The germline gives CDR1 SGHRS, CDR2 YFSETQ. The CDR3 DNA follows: TGCGCCAGCAGCCCTGGACAGGGTAGATCGGGTACGCAGTATTTT. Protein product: CASSPGQGRSGTQYF.

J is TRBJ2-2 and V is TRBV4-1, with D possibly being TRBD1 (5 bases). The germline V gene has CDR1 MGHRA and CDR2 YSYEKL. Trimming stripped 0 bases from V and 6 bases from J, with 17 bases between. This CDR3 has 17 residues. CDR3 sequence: CASSQDYPGSWSGELFF. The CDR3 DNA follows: TGCGCCAGCAGCCAAGATTATCCAGGGTCTTGGTCCGGGGAGCTGTTTTTT.

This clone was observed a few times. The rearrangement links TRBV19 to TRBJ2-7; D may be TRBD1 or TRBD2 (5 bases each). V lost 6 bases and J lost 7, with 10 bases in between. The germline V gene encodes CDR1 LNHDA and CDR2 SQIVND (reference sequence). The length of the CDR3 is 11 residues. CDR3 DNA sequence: TGTGCCAGTAGCCAGTGGGGGGAGCAGTACTTC. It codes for CASSQWGEQYF.

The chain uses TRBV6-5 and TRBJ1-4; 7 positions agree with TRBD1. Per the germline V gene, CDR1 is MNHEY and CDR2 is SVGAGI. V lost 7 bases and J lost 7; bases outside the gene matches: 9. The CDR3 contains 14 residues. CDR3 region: CASNNRGLGEKLFF. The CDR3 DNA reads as TGTGCCAGCAACAACAGGGGTTTGGGTGAAAAACTGTTTTTT.

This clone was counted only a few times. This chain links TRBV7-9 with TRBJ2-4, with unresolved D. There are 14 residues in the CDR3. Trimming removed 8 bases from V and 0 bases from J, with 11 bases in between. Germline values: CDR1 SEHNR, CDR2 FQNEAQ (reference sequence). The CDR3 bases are TGTGCCAGCGGTGCGCCTTTAGCCAAAAACATTCAGTACTTC. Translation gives CASGAPLAKNIQYF.

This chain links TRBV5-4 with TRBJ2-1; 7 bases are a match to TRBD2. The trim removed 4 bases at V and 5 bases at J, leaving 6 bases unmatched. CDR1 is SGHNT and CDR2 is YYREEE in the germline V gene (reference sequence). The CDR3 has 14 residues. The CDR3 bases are TGTGCCAGCAGCCCCAGCGGGGTAAACAATGAGCAGTTCTTC. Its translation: CASSPSGVNNEQFF.

CDR3 sequence reads: CASSQSLIPSNYGYTF. The CDR3 nucleotides are TGCGCCAGCAGCCAAAGTTTAATCCCTTCAAACTATGGCTACACCTTC. V and J are TRBV4-1 and TRBJ1-2, with D uncertain. The CDR3 is 16 amino acids. Germline V CDR1 and CDR2: MGHRA, YSYEKL. V lost 2 bases and J lost 2, with 15 bases in between.

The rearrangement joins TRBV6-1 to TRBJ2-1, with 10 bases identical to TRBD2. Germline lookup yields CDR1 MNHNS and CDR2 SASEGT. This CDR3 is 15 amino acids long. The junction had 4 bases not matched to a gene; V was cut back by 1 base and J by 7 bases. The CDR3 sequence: CASSEEAGGVNEQFF. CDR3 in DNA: TGTGCCAGCAGTGAAGAAGCGGGGGGGGTGAATGAGCAGTTCTTC.

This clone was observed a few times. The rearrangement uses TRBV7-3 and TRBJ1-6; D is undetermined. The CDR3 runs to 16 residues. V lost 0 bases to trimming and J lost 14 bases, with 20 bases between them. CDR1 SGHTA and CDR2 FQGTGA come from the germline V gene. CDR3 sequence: CASSLTSVARAQALHF. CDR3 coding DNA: TGTGCCAGCAGCTTAACGTCGGTGGCCCGGGCTCAGGCCCTCCACTTT.